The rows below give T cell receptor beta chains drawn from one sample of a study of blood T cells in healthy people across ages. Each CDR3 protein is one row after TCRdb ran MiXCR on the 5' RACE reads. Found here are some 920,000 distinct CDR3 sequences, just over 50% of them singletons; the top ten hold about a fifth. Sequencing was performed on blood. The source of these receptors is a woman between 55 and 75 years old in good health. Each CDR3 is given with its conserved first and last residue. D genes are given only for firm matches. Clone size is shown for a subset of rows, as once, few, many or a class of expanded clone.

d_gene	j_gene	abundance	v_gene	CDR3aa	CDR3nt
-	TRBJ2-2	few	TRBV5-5	CASSYNNAPGELFF	TGTGCCAGCAGTTACAATAATGCCCCCGGGGAGCTGTTTTTT
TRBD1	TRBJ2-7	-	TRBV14	CASSKTGGMVEQYF	TGTGCCAGCAGCAAGACAGGGGGAATGGTCGAGCAGTACTTC
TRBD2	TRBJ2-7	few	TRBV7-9	CASSRNSGSSYEQYF	TGTGCCAGCAGCCGAAATAGCGGGAGCTCCTACGAGCAGTACTTC
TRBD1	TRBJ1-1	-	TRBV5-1	CASSVGQGVDAFF	TGCGCCAGCAGCGTAGGACAGGGGGTAGACGCTTTCTTT
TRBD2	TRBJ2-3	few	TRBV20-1	CSAPSSGSVSDTQYF	TGCAGTGCTCCCTCGAGCGGGAGTGTGAGCGATACGCAGTATTTT
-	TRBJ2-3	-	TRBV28	CASSAGAHSRYTDTQYF	TGTGCCAGCAGTGCAGGGGCCCACTCACGCTACACAGATACGCAGTATTTT
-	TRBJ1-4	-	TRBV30	CADNQGGEKLFF	TGTGCCGACAACCAGGGTGGCGAAAAACTGTTTTTT
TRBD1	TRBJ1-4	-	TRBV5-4	CASTTGTGAATNEKLFF	TGTGCCAGCACTACCGGGACAGGGGCTGCAACTAATGAAAAACTGTTTTTT
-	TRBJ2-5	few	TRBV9	CASNRDGETQYF	TGTGCCAGCAACAGGGACGGAGAGACCCAGTACTTC
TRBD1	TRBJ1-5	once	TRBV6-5	CASSYSGQGKYSNQPQHF	TGTGCCAGCAGTTACTCTGGACAGGGAAAATATAGCAATCAGCCCCAGCATTTT
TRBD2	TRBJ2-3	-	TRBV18	CASSPTLAGDLLDTQYF	TGTGCCAGCTCACCGACGCTAGCGGGAGATCTGTTAGATACGCAGTATTTT
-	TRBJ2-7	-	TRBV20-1	CSVYNRDYEQYF	TGCAGTGTTTACAACAGGGACTACGAGCAGTACTTC
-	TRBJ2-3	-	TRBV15	CATSSYRGDTQYF	TGTGCCACCAGCAGTTACCGGGGAGATACGCAGTATTTT
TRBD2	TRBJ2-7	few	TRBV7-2	CASSPRASGNYEQYF	TGTGCCAGCAGCCCTCGGGCTAGCGGGAACTACGAGCAGTACTTC
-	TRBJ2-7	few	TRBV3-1	CASNQDVSYEQYF	TGTGCCAGCAACCAAGATGTGAGCTACGAGCAGTACTTC
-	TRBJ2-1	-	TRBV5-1	CASSFSGGVDNEQFF	TGCGCCAGCAGCTTCTCTGGGGGAGTCGACAATGAGCAGTTCTTC
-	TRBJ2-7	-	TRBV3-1	CASSQGVERGYYEQYF	TGCGCCAGCAGCCAAGGTGTGGAACGGGGGTACTACGAGCAGTACTTC